Sequencing of this TCR beta chain was carried out in a study of shared clonotypes between healthy human individuals. This table comes from immunoSEQ multiplex PCR, and its TCRdb copy is limited to in-frame clones, with some not included. Among 640,000 or so clones listed, roughly 70% were seen once. With V trimmed by 5 bases and J by 7 bases, 7 bases remained unmatched. The CDR3 is made up of 13 amino acids. Germline V gene sequence: CDR1 LNHNV, CDR2 YYDKDF (reference sequence). The rearrangement joins TRBV15 to TRBJ2-5, with 7 nucleotides matching TRBD1. Sequences were obtained from memory CD4+ T cells sorted from blood. Subset here: CD45RA-negative fraction. The sequence was collected from a woman aged 25 to 39 in good health. CDR3 nucleotide sequence: TGTGCCACCAGCGCCGACAGGGCGGGGACCCAGTACTTC. This gives the protein CATSADRAGTQYF.